A single sample is the source of the 13 T cell receptor beta chains below, sequenced in a study of siplizumab effects on memory and regulatory T cells. The assay was immunoSEQ multiplex PCR, and TCRdb's table has in-frame clones only and misses some. The sample yields nearly 85,000 clones, roughly 87% seen once. Material: Tregs sorted from blood. The receptors come from a human donor in good health.

The chain recombines TRBV5-4 with TRBJ1-3, with 7 bases lining up with TRBD1. Trimming cost V 3 bases and J 3 bases; bases outside gene matches: 6. The CDR3 length is 15 residues. Per the germline V gene, CDR1 is SGHNT and CDR2 is YYREEE (reference sequence). CDR3 DNA: TGTGCCAGCAGCTCCTTGACAGGGCTTGGAAACACCATATATTTT. Protein: CASSSLTGLGNTIYF.

V is TRBV4-1 and J is TRBJ2-3; 12 bases agree with TRBD2. This CDR3 spans 18 amino acids. In germline, CDR1 is MGHRA, CDR2 YSYEKL. After removal of 2 bases from V and 6 bases from J, the junction contained 12 bases not matched to a gene. The CDR3 bases are TGCGCCAGCAGCCAAAGGTCTTTCGGGACTAGCGGGTCGGATACGCAGTATTTT. This gives the protein CASSQRSFGTSGSDTQYF.

V usage is TRBV6-5 and J usage is TRBJ1-1; D may be TRBD1 (5 bases). Germline CDR1 is MNHEY and CDR2 is SVGAGI. The CDR3 runs to 15 residues. Trimming took off 8 bases at V and 5 bases at J, with 21 bases between the two ends. The CDR3 loop reads CASALLGLIGTEAFF. The CDR3 nucleotides read TGTGCCAGCGCCCTACTGGGGCTGATAGGGACTGAAGCTTTCTTT.

At least ten counts were recorded for this clone. The chain joins TRBV28 to TRBJ1-5; the match to TRBD1 covers 7 bases. V lost 6 bases, J lost 7 bases, and 9 bases stayed unmatched. Germline V gene lookup returns CDR1 MDHEN and CDR2 SYDVKM. This CDR3 has 14 residues. CDR3 sequence reads: CASSQGVSPQPQHF. The CDR3 DNA sequence: TGTGCCAGCAGCCAGGGGGTTTCGCCCCAGCCCCAGCATTTT.

The chain couples TRBV29-1 to TRBJ2-1, with TRBD1 matching 9 bases. The CDR3 extends over 13 amino acids. Germline assignment: CDR1 SQVTM and CDR2 ANQGSEA. J gave up 6 bases and V 4 bases, and 4 bases lay outside the gene matches. The DNA for the CDR3 is TGCAGCGTTGGAAAGGACAGGGGCAATGAGCAGTTCTTC. Its protein is CSVGKDRGNEQFF.

The chain links TRBV7-2 to TRBJ1-2; TRBD1 matches at 8 bases. There are 15 residues in the CDR3. Germline values: CDR1 SGHTA, CDR2 FQGNSA. V lost 1 base, J lost 4 bases, and 5 bases stayed unmatched. CDR3 amino acids: CASSLEGQGPYGYTF. The CDR3 nucleotides read TGTGCCAGCAGCTTAGAAGGACAGGGCCCCTATGGCTACACCTTC.

The chain recombines TRBV5-4 with TRBJ2-2; no firm D call. CDR1 and CDR2 (germline): SGHNT, YYREEE (reference sequence). V was shortened by 2 bases and J by 6 bases, with 8 bases between the two germline ends. This CDR3 spans 13 amino acids. In nucleotides, the CDR3 is TGTGCCAGCAGCTTTCAAGGGTCCGGGGAGCTGTTTTTT. Translation gives CASSFQGSGELFF.

The gene calls are TRBV5-1 and TRBJ2-7, with 12 nucleotides matching TRBD1. This CDR3 contains 14 residues. Germline assignment: CDR1 SGHRS and CDR2 YFSETQ. V shed 4 bases and J 5 bases; nucleotides not matched to a gene: 4. CDR3 sequence (DNA): TGCGCCAGCAGCGGGGGACAGGGGGCTGACGAGCAGTACTTC. It encodes CASSGGQGADEQYF. Looking up the rest from reference TRBV5-1 and TRBJ2-7 gives the full variable domain: KAGVTQTPRYLIKTRGQQVTLSCSPISGHRSVSWYQQTPGQGLQFLFEYFSETQRNKGNFPGRFSGRQFSNSRSEMNVSTLELGDSALYLCASSGGQGADEQYFGPGTRLTVT.

This chain joins TRBV5-6 and TRBJ1-2; TRBD1 is a possible D gene (5 bases). The CDR3 contains 12 residues. V was cut by 6 bases and J by 5 bases, with 11 bases left in between. Per germline, CDR1 SGHDT and CDR2 YYEEEE. This chain's CDR3 is CASMGVRYGYTF. The CDR3 DNA sequence: TGTGCCAGCATGGGGGTTAGGTATGGCTACACCTTC. Filled out from reference TRBV5-6 and TRBJ1-2, the complete variable domain reads DAGVTQSPTHLIKTRGQQVTLRCSPKSGHDTVSWYQQALGQGPQFIFQYYEEEERQRGNFPDRFSGHQFPNYSSELNVNALLLGDSALYLCASMGVRYGYTFGSGTRLTVV.

This clone was picked up one time. The chain joins TRBV6-5 to TRBJ2-1; D ambiguous. The germline CDR1 and CDR2 sequences are MNHEY and SVGAGI. Trimming stripped 10 bases from V and 0 bases from J, with 13 bases between. The CDR3 has 14 amino acids. CDR3 sequence reads: CATREASSYNEQFF. The DNA of the CDR3 is TGTGCCACCCGAGAAGCGAGCTCCTACAATGAGCAGTTCTTC.

The rearrangement uses TRBV5-1 and TRBJ2-3; D unresolved. The CDR3 is 13 amino acids. Germline CDR1 and CDR2: SGHRS and YFSETQ. Trimming removed 0 bases from V and 4 bases from J, with 6 bases in between. The CDR3 protein is CASSLDWADTQYF. CDR3 DNA: TGCGCCAGCAGCTTGGACTGGGCAGATACGCAGTATTTT.

J is TRBJ2-7 and V is TRBV19; D is unclear. Trimming shortened V by 6 bases and J by 2 bases, and 17 bases separated the two germline ends. This CDR3 is built from 15 residues. Looked up from germline, CDR1 is LNHDA and CDR2 is SQIVND (reference sequence). Here the CDR3 reads CASSSPGRYPYEQYF. The CDR3 bases are TGTGCCAGTAGCAGTCCCGGACGGTACCCCTACGAGCAGTACTTC.

V usage is TRBV27 and J usage is TRBJ2-7, with TRBD1 matching over 7 bases. CDR1 and CDR2 from the germline V gene are MNHEY and SMNVEV (reference sequence). CDR3 length: 17 residues. J lost 9 bases, V lost 2 bases, and 19 bases had no gene match. The CDR3 coding sequence is TGTGCCAGCAGTTTAAGAGGGGGTCGGGACAGCTCAATTGTGCAGTACTTC. This sequence encodes CASSLRGGRDSSIVQYF.